One sample yielded the 20 T cell receptor beta chains listed below, sequenced in a study of CD8 T cells in Susac syndrome. Roughly 0.45 to 1 ug RNA was reverse transcribed with random hexamers. From the immunoSEQ multiplex PCR reads, TCRdb called clonotypes with MiXCR, one entry per CDR3 protein. The table records 250,000 to 350,000 distinct CDR3 sequences, 92% of them present only once. The sequenced sample consisted of CD4+ T cells from PBMCs. These receptors all come from a human donor with multiple sclerosis.

This sequence joins TRBV5-5 and TRBJ2-5; the D gene is possibly TRBD2 (6 bases). The CDR3 runs 14 residues. The V end lost 3 bases, the J end lost 3 bases, and 12 bases lay between the germline ends. The germline V gene encodes CDR1 SGHKS and CDR2 YYEKEE (reference sequence). The CDR3 DNA follows: TGTGCCAGCAGCTGGGGACTGAGGGAAGAGACCCAGTACTTC. Its translation: CASSWGLREETQYF.

This chain connects TRBV20-1 to TRBJ1-4; D perhaps matches TRBD1 (6 bases). This CDR3 comprises 15 residues. Per the germline V gene, CDR1 is DFQATT and CDR2 is SNEGSKA (reference sequence). Trimming shortened V by 0 bases and J by 7 bases, and 15 bases separated the two germline ends. CDR3: CSARDPQGMGEKLFF. The DNA of the CDR3 is TGCAGTGCTAGAGACCCCCAGGGGATGGGTGAAAAACTGTTTTTT.

The CDR3 DNA is TGTGCCAGCAGTTACCCGGGGTCAATGAACACTGAAGCTTTCTTT. Translated, it gives CASSYPGSMNTEAFF. The chain uses TRBV6-2 or TRBV6-3 and TRBJ1-1; D not certain. The ends were cut back, 2 bases at V and 0 bases at J, with 10 bases in the middle. Germline V gene lookup returns CDR1 MNHEY and CDR2 SVGEGT. This CDR3 has 15 residues.

This chain connects TRBV24-1 to TRBJ2-5; the match to TRBD1 covers 7 bases. The germline V gene has CDR1 KGHDR and CDR2 SFDVKD. The CDR3 extends over 15 amino acids. The ends lost 3 bases at V and 0 bases at J; junction bases unmatched: 3. The CDR3 DNA follows: TGTGCCACCAGTGATAACACAGGGGACCAAGAGACCCAGTACTTC. As protein: CATSDNTGDQETQYF.

This clonotype came up once. The rearrangement joins TRBV19 to TRBJ2-3; D remains ambiguous. The CDR3 runs to 14 residues. CDR1 and CDR2 from the germline V gene are LNHDA and SQIVND (reference sequence). Trimming took off 8 bases at V and 1 base at J, with 13 bases between the two ends. CDR3 DNA sequence: TGTGCCAGTGTCGTTCGGGTTCGCACAGATACGCAGTATTTT. Encoded protein: CASVVRVRTDTQYF.

This sequence joins TRBV29-1 and TRBJ2-5; either TRBD1 or TRBD2 may fit D (5 bases each). The germline V gene has CDR1 SQVTM and CDR2 ANQGSEA. The V and J ends lost 6 bases and 7 bases respectively, with 21 bases between them. The CDR3 has 14 residues. DNA for the CDR3: TGCAGCGTGGGGTCCGGGACCGCCGTGGGGACCCAGTACTTC. Encoded protein: CSVGSGTAVGTQYF.

The chain recombines TRBV25-1 with TRBJ1-6, with TRBD1 matching over 7 bases. The CDR3 length is 15 residues. The V gene end was trimmed by 5 bases and the J gene end by 8 bases; junction bases not matched to a gene: 9. Germline CDR1 and CDR2: MGHDK and SYGVNS. The chain's CDR3 is CASSRGGRGDSPLHF. The DNA for the CDR3 is TGTGCCAGCAGTCGAGGGGGCAGGGGGGATTCACCCCTCCACTTT.

V gene TRBV3-1 combines with J gene TRBJ2-5; D gene ambiguous. The germline V gene encodes CDR1 LGHDT and CDR2 YNNKEL (reference sequence). Deletions cut 2 bases from V and 1 base from J, with 5 bases between. CDR3 size: 13 residues. The CDR3 loop reads CASSQLPQETQYF. The CDR3 DNA reads as TGTGCCAGCAGCCAACTTCCCCAAGAGACCCAGTACTTC.

The genes are TRBV18 and TRBJ2-7; D gene ambiguous. The germline V gene has CDR1 KGHSH and CDR2 LQKENI. The CDR3 is 17 residues long. The V and J ends lost 2 bases and 0 bases respectively, with 17 bases between them. The CDR3 loop reads CASSPWAPGSPSYEQYF. The CDR3 region has the DNA TGTGCCAGCTCACCATGGGCACCAGGTTCCCCCTCCTACGAGCAGTACTTC. The full variable domain, completed using reference TRBV18 and TRBJ2-7, is NAGVMQNPRHLVRRRGQEARLRCSPMKGHSHVYWYRQLPEEGLKFMVYLQKENIIDESGMPKERFSAEFPKEGPSILRIQQVVRGDSAAYFCASSPWAPGSPSYEQYFGPGTRLTVT.

The genes are TRBV3-1 and TRBJ2-2; a possible D gene is TRBD1 (5 bases). This CDR3 has 15 residues. The V and J ends lost 4 bases and 4 bases respectively, with 13 bases between them. The germline V gene has CDR1 LGHDT and CDR2 YNNKEL (reference sequence). The CDR3 sequence is CASSRGRRSTGELFF. In nucleotides, the CDR3 is TGTGCCAGCAGCCGGGGCAGACGTAGCACCGGGGAGCTGTTTTTT.

This chain joins TRBV15 and TRBJ1-3; D is undetermined. CDR1 is LNHNV and CDR2 is YYDKDF in the germline V gene (reference sequence). The ends were cut back, 0 bases at V and 4 bases at J, with 10 bases in the middle. The CDR3 contains 15 residues. In DNA form, the CDR3 reads TGTGCCACCAGCAGAGATGGCGTAGAAGGAAACACCATATATTTT. Encoded protein: CATSRDGVEGNTIYF.

V is TRBV20-1 and J is TRBJ2-7; D unresolved. Germline CDR1 is DFQATT and CDR2 is SNEGSKA (reference sequence). V was shortened by 3 bases and J by 3 bases, with 9 bases between the two germline ends. The CDR3 is made up of 12 amino acids. CDR3 nucleotide sequence: TGCAGTGCTAGGGGATCCCACTACGAGCAGTACTTC. Protein sequence: CSARGSHYEQYF.

This sequence joins TRBV6-5 and TRBJ2-7; 9 nucleotides agree with TRBD2. The CDR3 has 16 residues. V was pared by 6 bases and J by 0 bases, with 9 bases of the junction left unmatched. Germline CDR1 MNHEY, CDR2 SVGAGI. In DNA, the CDR3 is TGTGCCAGCAGCTCCTTGAGACTAGCGGCCTCCTACGAGCAGTACTTC. Its translation is CASSSLRLAASYEQYF.

The J gene is TRBJ1-5, the V gene TRBV30; D is ambiguous. V gave up 0 bases and J gave up 0 bases, with 12 bases separating them. Germline loops: CDR1 GTSNPN, CDR2 SVGIG (reference sequence). The CDR3 is 16 amino acids. CDR3 sequence reads: CAWSVPGGYSNQPQHF. In DNA form, the CDR3 reads TGTGCCTGGAGTGTACCGGGCGGATATAGCAATCAGCCCCAGCATTTT.

Only a few counts were recorded for this clonotype. The V call is TRBV20-1, the J call TRBJ1-1; possible D gene TRBD1, 5 bases. Germline V gene data show CDR1 as DFQATT and CDR2 as SNEGSKA (reference sequence). This CDR3 contains 14 residues. V lost 0 bases and J 0 bases, leaving 8 bases between the germline ends. The CDR3 reads CSARDARVNTEAFF. The CDR3 DNA sequence: TGCAGTGCTAGAGATGCCAGGGTGAACACTGAAGCTTTCTTT.

The V gene is TRBV7-3, the J gene TRBJ2-1, with TRBD2 matching 8 bases. The CDR3 length is 14 residues. Unmatched junction bases numbered 4, after V lost 5 bases and J lost 4 bases. Per germline, CDR1 SGHTA and CDR2 FQGTGA. CDR3 nucleotides: TGTGCCAGCAGCGTCGGGGGGGTGTACAATGAGCAGTTCTTC. Protein: CASSVGGVYNEQFF.

The gene calls are TRBV7-6 and TRBJ2-1; D perhaps matches TRBD1 (6 bases). Deletions cut 4 bases from V and 8 bases from J, with 15 bases between. This CDR3 contains 14 residues. Germline V lookup: CDR1 SGHVS, CDR2 FNYEAQ. CDR3 sequence reads: CASSSPQGRDEQFF. CDR3 nucleotide sequence: TGTGCCAGCAGCTCACCCCAGGGGCGGGATGAGCAGTTCTTC.

The chain is built from TRBV28 and TRBJ2-1, with D maybe TRBD1 (6 bases). CDR1 MDHEN and CDR2 SYDVKM come from the germline V gene. The V end was cut by 7 bases, the J end by 0 bases, with 16 bases between. This CDR3 contains 16 residues. The CDR3 loop is CASKLGGGSSYNEQFF. The CDR3 DNA is TGTGCCAGCAAACTTGGGGGCGGAAGCTCCTACAATGAGCAGTTCTTC. Using reference TRBV28 and TRBJ2-1 for the parts outside the CDR3, the full variable domain is DVKVTQSSRYLVKRTGEKVFLECVQDMDHENMFWYRQDPGLGLRLIYFSYDVKMKEKGDIPEGYSVSREKKERFSLILESASTNQTSMYLCASKLGGGSSYNEQFFGPGTRLTVL.

The V and J genes are TRBV6-5 and TRBJ1-5; D is unresolved. The CDR3 is made up of 12 amino acids. The V gene lost 5 bases and the J gene lost 5 bases, with 7 bases spanning the gap. CDR1 is MNHEY, CDR2 SVGAGI, per germline. The CDR3 sequence: CASSHLDQPQHF. The DNA of the CDR3 is TGTGCCAGCAGTCACCTAGATCAGCCCCAGCATTTT.

This chain joins TRBV29-1 and TRBJ1-2, with unresolved D. Germline assignment: CDR1 SQVTM and CDR2 ANQGSEA. V was clipped by 6 bases and J by 1 base, with 9 bases between them. The CDR3 is made up of 12 amino acids. CDR3 nucleotides: TGCAGCGTGGGCGGAATTAACTATGGCTACACCTTC. Amino acid sequence: CSVGGINYGYTF.